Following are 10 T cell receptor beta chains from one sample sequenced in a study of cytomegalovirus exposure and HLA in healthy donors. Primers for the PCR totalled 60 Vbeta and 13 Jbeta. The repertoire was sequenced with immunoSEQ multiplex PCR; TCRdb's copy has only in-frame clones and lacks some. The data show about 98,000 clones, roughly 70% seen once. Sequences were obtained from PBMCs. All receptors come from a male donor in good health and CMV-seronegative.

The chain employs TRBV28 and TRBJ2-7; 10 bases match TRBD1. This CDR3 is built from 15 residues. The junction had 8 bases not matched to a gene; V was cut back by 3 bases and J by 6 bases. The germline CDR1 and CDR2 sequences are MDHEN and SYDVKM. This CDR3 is CASSLWGQGTFEQYF. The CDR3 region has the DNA TGTGCCAGCAGTTTGTGGGGACAGGGGACCTTCGAGCAGTACTTC.

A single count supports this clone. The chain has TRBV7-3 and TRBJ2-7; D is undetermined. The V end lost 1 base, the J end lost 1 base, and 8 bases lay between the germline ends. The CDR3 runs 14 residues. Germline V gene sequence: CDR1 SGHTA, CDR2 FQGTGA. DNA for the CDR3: TGTGCCAGCAGCTTAAAGTCCACATCCTACGAGCAGTACTTC. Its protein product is CASSLKSTSYEQYF. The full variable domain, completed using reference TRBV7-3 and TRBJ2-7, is GAGVSQTPSNKVTEKGKYVELRCDPISGHTALYWYRQSLGQGPEFLIYFQGTGAADDSGLPNDRFFAVRPEGSVSTLKIQRTERGDSAVYLCASSLKSTSYEQYFGPGTRLTVT.

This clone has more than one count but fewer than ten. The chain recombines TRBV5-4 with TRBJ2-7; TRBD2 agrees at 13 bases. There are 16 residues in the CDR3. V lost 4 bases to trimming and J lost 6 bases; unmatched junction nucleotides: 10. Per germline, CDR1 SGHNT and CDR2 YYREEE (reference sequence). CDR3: CASSTALGLAGSEQYF. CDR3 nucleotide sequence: TGTGCCAGCAGCACCGCCCTGGGACTAGCGGGATCCGAGCAGTACTTC.

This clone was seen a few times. The CDR3 DNA reads as TGCGCCAGCAGCCTAGGGACAGTTGAAGCGCCCCTCCACTTT. Translating it yields CASSLGTVEAPLHF. V usage is TRBV5-1 and J usage is TRBJ1-6, with 7 nucleotides matching TRBD1. Germline assignment: CDR1 SGHRS and CDR2 YFSETQ. CDR3 length: 14 amino acids. With 4 bases clipped from V and 13 bases from J, the junction kept 11 bases outside the gene matches.

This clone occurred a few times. In DNA, the CDR3 is TGCGCCAGCAGCTTTACAGGGGGCGCAGAGACCCAGTACTTC. Amino acid sequence: CASSFTGGAETQYF. The genes are TRBV5-1 and TRBJ2-5; 9 positions agree with TRBD1. The CDR3 length is 14 residues. V was pared by 2 bases and J by 4 bases, with 3 bases of the junction left unmatched. Germline values: CDR1 SGHRS, CDR2 YFSETQ.

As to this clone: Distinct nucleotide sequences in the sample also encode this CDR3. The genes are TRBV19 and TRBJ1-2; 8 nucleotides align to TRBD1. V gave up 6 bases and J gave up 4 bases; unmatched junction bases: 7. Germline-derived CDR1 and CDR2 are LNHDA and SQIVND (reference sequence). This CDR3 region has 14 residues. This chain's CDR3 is CASSPDRGFYGYTF. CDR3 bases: TGTGCCAGTAGCCCAGACAGGGGATTCTATGGCTACACCTTC.

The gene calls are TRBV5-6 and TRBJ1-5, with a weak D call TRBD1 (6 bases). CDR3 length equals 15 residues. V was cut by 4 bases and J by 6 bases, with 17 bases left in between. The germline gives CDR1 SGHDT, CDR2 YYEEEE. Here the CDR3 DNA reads TGTGCCAGCAGCGTGTACACAGGGTATCGTCAGCCCCAGCATTTT. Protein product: CASSVYTGYRQPQHF.

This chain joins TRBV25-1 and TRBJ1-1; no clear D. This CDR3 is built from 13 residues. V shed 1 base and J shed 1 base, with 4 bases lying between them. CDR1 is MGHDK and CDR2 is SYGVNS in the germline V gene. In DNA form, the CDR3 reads TGTGCCAGCAGTGAATTCGGGAACACTGAAGCTTTCTTT. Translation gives CASSEFGNTEAFF.

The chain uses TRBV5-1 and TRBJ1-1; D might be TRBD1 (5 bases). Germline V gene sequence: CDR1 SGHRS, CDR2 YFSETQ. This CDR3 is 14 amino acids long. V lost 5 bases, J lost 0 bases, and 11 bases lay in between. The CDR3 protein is CASSRGGMNTEAFF. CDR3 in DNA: TGCGCCAGCAGTCGGGGGGGAATGAACACTGAAGCTTTCTTT. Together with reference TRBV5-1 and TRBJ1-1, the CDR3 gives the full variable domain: KAGVTQTPRYLIKTRGQQVTLSCSPISGHRSVSWYQQTPGQGLQFLFEYFSETQRNKGNFPGRFSGRQFSNSRSEMNVSTLELGDSALYLCASSRGGMNTEAFFGQGTRLTVV.

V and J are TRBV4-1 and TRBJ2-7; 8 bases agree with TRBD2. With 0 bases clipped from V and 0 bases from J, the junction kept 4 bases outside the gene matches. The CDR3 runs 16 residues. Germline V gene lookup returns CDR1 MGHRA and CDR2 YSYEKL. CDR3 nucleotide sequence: TGCGCCAGCAGCCAAGAAAGGGCGGGAGGCTCCTACGAGCAGTACTTC. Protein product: CASSQERAGGSYEQYF.